This passage covers 2 T cell receptor beta chains from one sample sequenced in a study of shared clonotypes between healthy human individuals. Produced via immunoSEQ multiplex PCR; TCRdb's table is partial and in-frame only. The sample has about 2.3 million clones; over 85% are singletons. The sequenced sample was naive CD4+ T cells from PBMCs. Subset in this sample: CD45RA+ positively selected. The receptors were sampled from a man aged 18 to 29 in good health. Some clones in this sample may be carry-over from other donors' samples.

This clone occurred once. The V gene is TRBV29-1, the J gene TRBJ2-1; D ambiguous. V lost 2 bases, J lost 4 bases, and 9 bases lay in between. CDR3 length: 13 amino acids. CDR1 and CDR2 from the germline V gene are SQVTM and ANQGSEA. CDR3 in amino acids: CSVESPEYNEQFF. The CDR3 DNA follows: TGCAGCGTTGAATCCCCGGAGTACAATGAGCAGTTCTTC.

The rearrangement uses TRBV7-9 and TRBJ1-6, with unresolved D. This CDR3 is 13 amino acids long. Trimming took off 8 bases at V and 10 bases at J, with 15 bases between the two ends. Germline V gene data show CDR1 as SEHNR and CDR2 as FQNEAQ (reference sequence). Written as DNA, the CDR3 is TGTGCCAGCTCAGCTTTTGGAACCTCACCCCTCCACTTT. Translating it yields CASSAFGTSPLHF.